This TCR beta chain was obtained from a study of cytomegalovirus exposure and HLA in healthy donors. With 60 Vbeta and 13 Jbeta primers, the PCR was carried out. The repertoire was sequenced with immunoSEQ multiplex PCR; TCRdb's copy has only in-frame clones and lacks some. The sample consists of 150,000 to 200,000 clones, 76% of them appearing once. V lost 7 bases to trimming and J lost 6 bases; unmatched junction nucleotides: 12. CDR1 SNHLY and CDR2 FYNNEI come from the germline V gene. The CDR3 extends over 14 amino acids. This clonotype was sampled from a male donor in good health and CMV-seronegative. The chain carries TRBV2 and TRBJ2-7; 7 bases line up with TRBD2. Sequencing was done on a sample of PBMCs. This CDR3 is CASTGGTTLREQYF. For the CDR3, the DNA is TGTGCCAGCACCGGCGGGACTACGCTTCGCGAGCAGTACTTC.